This TCR beta chain was captured in a study of blood T cell repertoires in COVID-19. Looking at the study overall: The samples span acute and convalescent COVID-19 from the United States, Italy and Spain. T cells, B-cell-depleted T cells, or PBMCs provided the cDNA or gDNA that served as material.

This clone was picked up a small number of times. A Seattle source enrolled patients during active infection and followed them longitudinally. The trim removed 2 bases at V and 3 bases at J, leaving 2 bases unmatched. This CDR3 region has 15 residues. Looked up from germline, CDR1 is KGHSH and CDR2 is LQKENI. Study processing details: Nucleated cell counts were estimated from reference gene primer amplification. Clones were sequenced by immunoSEQ multiplex PCR, and TCRdb holds only the in-frame ones, with some missing. D and trimming come from the DNA, and the V and J calls and clone size come from that table. The sample carries about 300,000 clones, about nine tenths recorded once.

This chain uses TRBV18 with TRBJ2-7; 12 nucleotides match TRBD1. This receptor was taken from a woman in her twenties or thirties with COVID-19, enrolled during active disease. Sample: peripheral blood. CDR3 amino acids: CASSPGTGGLYEQYV. The CDR3, as DNA: TGTGCCAGCTCACCAGGGACAGGGGGCCTCTACGAGCAGTACGTC.